Presented here are 30 T cell receptor beta chains from one specimen sequenced in a study of OX40 agonist ivuxolimab in advanced cancers. The library was produced with the immunoSEQ multiplex PCR assay. TCRdb obtained this table from immuneACCESS and retained in-frame rearrangements with V and J assigned. These tables miss some clones; where compared with another copy, unresolved V genes account for less than half of the shortfall, and the remainder is unexplained. Present in this sample are roughly 80,000 clones, 85% of which were seen just once. 2% to 2.5% of the sample belongs to the ten largest clones. The source material was CD4+ or CD8+ T cells sorted from blood, sampled in a trial of the OX40 agonist ivuxolimab. These receptors came from an adult with an advanced solid tumor such as melanoma, head and neck, liver or kidney cancer.

V and J are TRBV6-6 and TRBJ2-7; the D is unclear. The CDR3 is 14 amino acids. In germline, CDR1 is MNHNY, CDR2 SVGAGI (reference sequence). The V and J ends lost 0 bases and 3 bases respectively, with 9 bases between them. The CDR3 spells CASSYSFRNYEQYF. Here the CDR3 DNA reads TGTGCCAGCAGTTACTCTTTCAGAAACTACGAGCAGTACTTC.

The chain couples TRBV18 to TRBJ1-5, with D unresolved. The CDR3 runs to 14 residues. Per germline, CDR1 KGHSH and CDR2 LQKENI. V was trimmed by 5 bases and J by 1 base, leaving 9 bases between them. CDR3 region: CASSYGMSNQPQHF. Written as DNA, the CDR3 is TGTGCCAGCTCATATGGTATGAGCAATCAGCCCCAGCATTTT.

The chain couples TRBV5-6 to TRBJ2-2, with 7 bases aligning to TRBD2. This CDR3 comprises 16 residues. The germline V gene encodes CDR1 SGHDT and CDR2 YYEEEE. The V and J ends lost 5 bases and 1 base, in that order; junction bases with no gene match: 8. CDR3 sequence (DNA): TGTGCCAGCAGGTTTCGGGGCGGGAGGAACACCGGGGAGCTGTTTTTT. This sequence encodes CASRFRGGRNTGELFF.

The gene calls are TRBV28 and TRBJ1-3; D is ambiguous. Germline CDR1 MDHEN, CDR2 SYDVKM. The V end lost 4 bases, the J end lost 0 bases, and 7 bases lay between the germline ends. This CDR3 has 14 amino acids. The chain's CDR3 is CASSSRNSGNTIYF. CDR3 nucleotides: TGTGCCAGCAGTTCCAGAAACTCTGGAAACACCATATATTTT. The whole variable domain, remainder taken from reference TRBV28 and TRBJ1-3, is DVKVTQSSRYLVKRTGEKVFLECVQDMDHENMFWYRQDPGLGLRLIYFSYDVKMKEKGDIPEGYSVSREKKERFSLILESASTNQTSMYLCASSSRNSGNTIYFGEGSWLTVV.

The genes are TRBV5-1 and TRBJ2-7; no definite D call. The CDR3 length is 11 residues. Trimming took off 1 base at V and 7 bases at J, with 6 bases between the two ends. Germline CDR1 and CDR2: SGHRS and YFSETQ. The CDR3 DNA follows: TGCGCCAGCAGCTTGAGCACTGAGCAGTACTTC. Translated: CASSLSTEQYF. The entire variable domain, with the rest obtained from reference TRBV5-1 and TRBJ2-7, is as follows: KAGVTQTPRYLIKTRGQQVTLSCSPISGHRSVSWYQQTPGQGLQFLFEYFSETQRNKGNFPGRFSGRQFSNSRSEMNVSTLELGDSALYLCASSLSTEQYFGPGTRLTVT.

This clone turned up a few times. The rearrangement links TRBV7-8 to TRBJ2-7; 7 positions match TRBD2. The germline V gene encodes CDR1 SGHVS and CDR2 FQNEAQ. The CDR3 runs 14 residues. V dropped 1 base and J dropped 6; count of bases not matched to a gene: 6. The CDR3 here is CASSLDGTKSEQYF. CDR3 DNA: TGTGCCAGCAGCTTAGACGGGACTAAATCCGAGCAGTACTTC.

This chain connects TRBV11-3 to TRBJ2-7; no definite D call. CDR3 length equals 12 residues. Trimming pared 2 bases from V and 4 bases from J, leaving 6 bases between. Germline values: CDR1 SGHNT, CDR2 YENEEA. CDR3: CASSLIRYEQYF. The CDR3 region has the DNA TGTGCCAGCAGCTTAATTAGGTACGAGCAGTACTTC. The complete variable domain, with remaining parts taken from reference TRBV11-3 and TRBJ2-7, reads EAGVVQSPRYKIIEKKQPVAFWCNPISGHNTLYWYLQNLGQGPELLIRYENEEAVDDSQLPKDRFSAERLKGVDSTLKIQPAELGDSAVYLCASSLIRYEQYFGPGTRLTVT.

The V call is TRBV6-5, the J call TRBJ2-7; D might be TRBD2 (6 bases). Germline CDR1 reads MNHEY; CDR2 reads SVGAGI. This CDR3 comprises 14 residues. Trimming stripped 5 bases from V and 0 bases from J, with 11 bases between. In nucleotides, the CDR3 is TGTGCCAGCAGTCTCCGGGAGAGCTCCTACGAGCAGTACTTC. This encodes CASSLRESSYEQYF.

The rearrangement joins TRBV14 to TRBJ1-1, with D uncertain. The germline CDR1 and CDR2 sequences are SGHDN and FVKESK. The CDR3 loop spans 15 amino acids. The V and J ends lost 0 bases and 3 bases respectively, with 11 bases between them. The DNA for the CDR3 is TGTGCCAGCAGCCAAGAGGTGAATAGGTACACTGAAGCTTTCTTT. Its protein is CASSQEVNRYTEAFF.

The chain joins TRBV15 to TRBJ2-7; maybe TRBD1 (5 bases). This CDR3 region has 15 residues. V was pared by 1 base and J by 1 base, with 11 bases between. The germline V gene has CDR1 LNHNV and CDR2 YYDKDF (reference sequence). This chain's CDR3 is CATSRASSGSYEQYF. CDR3 DNA sequence: TGTGCCACCAGCAGAGCCTCCTCAGGGTCCTACGAGCAGTACTTC.

The chain uses TRBV11-2 and TRBJ2-3; D is unclear. Deletions cut 2 bases from V and 3 bases from J, with 15 bases between. CDR3 length equals 16 residues. Germline CDR1 is SGHAT and CDR2 is FQNNGV. CDR3 residues: CASSLPATPVTDTQYF. The DNA of the CDR3 is TGTGCCAGCAGCTTACCGGCGACCCCCGTAACAGATACGCAGTATTTT.

J is TRBJ2-6 and V is TRBV19; D unresolved. CDR3 size: 15 residues. Trimming pared 5 bases from V and 0 bases from J, leaving 8 bases between. Germline CDR1 reads LNHDA; CDR2 reads SQIVND (reference sequence). DNA of the CDR3: TGTGCCAGTAGTGTTCAGAGCTCTGGGGCCAACGTCCTGACTTTC. Translating gives CASSVQSSGANVLTF.

V usage is TRBV5-1 and J usage is TRBJ1-1; D not resolved. From germline, CDR1 is SGHRS and CDR2 YFSETQ. The CDR3 runs to 15 residues. V was clipped by 0 bases and J by 0 bases, with 9 bases between them. DNA of the CDR3: TGCGCCAGCAGCTTGGGACGCGGGATGAACACTGAAGCTTTCTTT. Translated, it gives CASSLGRGMNTEAFF.

This sequence joins TRBV7-2 and TRBJ1-2; D not certain. The CDR3 has 14 amino acids. CDR1 and CDR2 (germline): SGHTA, FQGNSA. V was cut by 5 bases and J by 4 bases, with 14 bases left in between. Here the CDR3 reads CASSPPPPIYGYTF. CDR3 nucleotides: TGTGCCAGCAGCCCCCCACCACCCATCTATGGCTACACCTTC.

This sequence joins TRBV11-2 and TRBJ2-7; TRBD1 agrees at 9 bases. Trimming at V came to 5 bases and at J to 5 bases, leaving 10 bases not matched to a gene. This CDR3 contains 15 residues. CDR1 and CDR2 from the germline V gene are SGHAT and FQNNGV. In DNA form, the CDR3 reads TGTGCCAGCAGCCCGACCGGGACAGGGTCGGACGAGCAGTACTTC. It specifies CASSPTGTGSDEQYF.

CDR3 protein: CASSRDPINEKLFF. In DNA form, the CDR3 reads TGTGCCAGCAGCCGGGACCCTATAAATGAAAAACTGTTTTTT. This chain joins TRBV28 and TRBJ1-4; tentative D call: TRBD1 (5 bases). From germline, CDR1 is MDHEN and CDR2 SYDVKM. Trimming removed 6 bases at V and 5 bases at J, with 13 bases between. The CDR3 contains 14 residues.

This clone appeared a single time. This chain joins TRBV5-5 and TRBJ1-1; 7 positions match TRBD1. Losses at the gene ends were 1 base for V and 5 bases for J; bases not matched to a gene: 11. Germline CDR1 is SGHKS and CDR2 is YYEKEE (reference sequence). This CDR3 is built from 16 residues. CDR3 bases: TGTGCCAGCAGCTTGAATTCTCCAGGGGGAGATACTGAAGCTTTCTTT. Translating gives CASSLNSPGGDTEAFF.

The genes are TRBV7-8 and TRBJ2-5; maybe TRBD1 (6 bases). This CDR3 region has 15 residues. In germline, CDR1 is SGHVS, CDR2 FQNEAQ. The V end was cut by 1 base, the J end by 5 bases, with 14 bases between. The CDR3 DNA sequence: TGTGCCAGCAGCTTAGGTAGGACAGCTCGGGAGACCCAGTACTTC. It specifies CASSLGRTARETQYF. Combining the CDR3 with reference TRBV7-8 and TRBJ2-5 gives the whole variable domain GAGVSQSPRYKVAKRGQDVALRCDPISGHVSLFWYQQALGQGPEFLTYFQNEAQLDKSGLPSDRFFAERPEGSVSTLKIQRTQQEDSAVYLCASSLGRTARETQYFGPGTRLLVL.

This chain connects TRBV27 to TRBJ1-3; D gene uncertain. The CDR3 is 15 residues long. Germline assignment: CDR1 MNHEY and CDR2 SMNVEV (reference sequence). V was pared by 3 bases and J by 0 bases, with 9 bases between. This chain's CDR3 is CASSLVGFSGNTIYF. CDR3 DNA sequence: TGTGCCAGCAGTTTGGTGGGTTTCTCTGGAAACACCATATATTTT.

The table lists this clone with a few counts. The chain has TRBV7-8 and TRBJ2-7, with D hard to call. Germline V lookup: CDR1 SGHVS, CDR2 FQNEAQ. V lost 1 base to trimming and J lost 3 bases, with 7 bases between them. There are 13 residues in the CDR3. The DNA for the CDR3 is TGTGCCAGCAGCTTAGACCGAGGCTACGAGCAGTACTTC. Its protein product is CASSLDRGYEQYF.

The chain joins TRBV11-2 to TRBJ2-7, with 14 bases identical to TRBD2. The V gene's germline CDR1 is SGHAT and CDR2 FQNNGV. This CDR3 is 17 amino acids long. With V trimmed by 1 base and J by 3 bases, 5 bases remained unmatched. CDR3 residues: CASSLGGLAGANYEQYF. The CDR3 region has the DNA TGTGCCAGCAGCTTAGGGGGACTAGCGGGGGCAAACTACGAGCAGTACTTC.

V usage is TRBV28 and J usage is TRBJ2-7; maybe TRBD1 (5 bases). Germline CDR1 MDHEN, CDR2 SYDVKM. This CDR3 is 15 amino acids long. Trimming cost V 3 bases and J 0 bases, with 12 bases left between them. The CDR3 here is CASSLWGLSSYEQYF. CDR3 nucleotide sequence: TGTGCCAGCAGTTTGTGGGGCCTTAGCTCCTACGAGCAGTACTTC. The whole variable domain, remainder taken from reference TRBV28 and TRBJ2-7, is DVKVTQSSRYLVKRTGEKVFLECVQDMDHENMFWYRQDPGLGLRLIYFSYDVKMKEKGDIPEGYSVSREKKERFSLILESASTNQTSMYLCASSLWGLSSYEQYFGPGTRLTVT.

V is TRBV27 and J is TRBJ2-3, with D possibly TRBD2 on 6 matching bases. The CDR3 loop spans 12 amino acids. Trimming cost V 8 bases and J 11 bases, with 17 bases left between them. In germline, CDR1 is MNHEY, CDR2 SMNVEV (reference sequence). CDR3 in amino acids: CASRWGGGEQYF. The CDR3 coding sequence is TGTGCCAGCCGCTGGGGAGGCGGGGAGCAGTATTTT.

The chain carries TRBV18 and TRBJ1-4; a weak D match, TRBD1 (6 bases). Trimming removed 3 bases at V and 3 bases at J, with 11 bases between. The CDR3 is 15 residues long. CDR1 KGHSH and CDR2 LQKENI come from the germline V gene. CDR3 amino acids: CASSPTGTANEKLFF. The CDR3 DNA follows: TGTGCCAGCTCACCTACAGGGACGGCTAATGAAAAACTGTTTTTT.

This chain connects TRBV28 to TRBJ1-2; 7 nucleotides agree with TRBD1. Unmatched junction bases numbered 6, after V lost 4 bases and J lost 4 bases. The length of the CDR3 is 14 residues. Germline CDR1 reads MDHEN; CDR2 reads SYDVKM. The CDR3: CASSSGGWGYGYTF. CDR3 nucleotide sequence: TGTGCCAGCAGTTCAGGGGGATGGGGCTATGGCTACACCTTC.

The V and J genes are TRBV5-4 and TRBJ2-2, with TRBD2 identical over 7 bases. With V trimmed by 2 bases and J by 1 base, 2 bases remained unmatched. This CDR3 comprises 15 residues. In germline, CDR1 is SGHNT, CDR2 YYREEE (reference sequence). In nucleotides, the CDR3 is TGTGCCAGCAGCTTCGGGGGGAGGAACACCGGGGAGCTGTTTTTT. Protein product: CASSFGGRNTGELFF.

The chain employs TRBV6-6 and TRBJ1-2; 8 nucleotides align to TRBD1. Germline CDR1 MNHNY, CDR2 SVGAGI (reference sequence). The CDR3 is 14 residues long. V lost 4 bases to trimming and J lost 7 bases; unmatched junction nucleotides: 8. The CDR3 DNA is TGTGCCAGCAGTTCACAGGGGGGGCTAGGTGGCTACACCTTC. Translation: CASSSQGGLGGYTF.

The chain's CDR3 is CASSPTTEKLFF. For the CDR3, the DNA is TGTGCCAGCAGCCCTACCACCGAAAAACTGTTTTTT. This chain uses TRBV11-2 with TRBJ1-4; D is uncertain. Germline CDR1 reads SGHAT; CDR2 reads FQNNGV. The CDR3 is made up of 12 amino acids. The V end was cut by 5 bases, the J end by 8 bases, with 9 bases between.

The CDR3 DNA reads TGTGCCAGCACCTTCCCCCAGGGTTCGGGTAATTCACCCCTCCACTTT. Translation gives CASTFPQGSGNSPLHF. This rearrangement joins TRBV28 to TRBJ1-6; maybe TRBD1 (5 bases). The CDR3 length is 16 residues. CDR1 MDHEN and CDR2 SYDVKM come from the germline V gene. With 7 bases removed from V and 6 bases from J, the gap between germline ends came to 19 bases.

The rearrangement uses TRBV5-1 and TRBJ1-1; D is unclear. V lost 4 bases, J lost 5 bases, and 18 bases lay in between. The CDR3 sequence is 15 residues long. Germline V CDR1 and CDR2: SGHRS, YFSETQ. The CDR3: CASSASAPPETEAFF. Here the CDR3 DNA reads TGCGCCAGCAGCGCCAGCGCCCCACCGGAGACTGAAGCTTTCTTT.